This TCR beta chain was obtained from a study of blood T cells in healthy people across ages. The study, taken as a whole, reports: Strong correlation linked observed beta diversity and percent naive T cells. Long-lived donors carried more naive CD4+ cells and greater diversity than aged donors.

Total RNA was extracted at no less than 6 micrograms per sample. As concerns this clonotype: Its antigen is unknown.

Sample-barcoded 5' priming and a J-beta primer mix drove a second PCR of roughly 6 to 12 cycles. The template-switch adaptor was a 5' adaptor with 12 random nucleotides. It tagged each cDNA molecule. TCRdb analysed the 5' RACE reads with MiXCR anew, one entry per CDR3 protein. The sample lists about 1 million distinct CDR3 sequences; around 45% were seen once. CDR3 size: 13 residues. The J segment lost 3 bases and the V segment lost 6 bases, leaving 4 bases of the junction unmatched. The source material was blood. This TCR derives from a woman aged 55-75 years in good health. V and J are TRBV12-3 or TRBV12-4 and TRBJ2-5; the match to TRBD2 covers 7 bases. The CDR3 sequence: CASRDRGEETQYF. DNA for the CDR3: TGTGCCAGCAGGGACCGGGGGGAAGAGACCCAGTACTTC.